This T cell receptor beta chain was recorded in a study of CD4 T cells in relation to SARS-CoV-2 and coronaviruses. Looking at the study overall: PBMCs were cultured with antigen for approximately nine days before TCR beta sequencing. Whole-study results and caveats: Memory recall responses, not primary responses primed in culture, are what the assay detects.

Naive or memory CD4+ cells were cultured 1:1 with T cell-depleted PBMCs plus CEF. Per germline, CDR1 SNHLY and CDR2 FYNNEI. The CDR3 runs to 13 residues. V lost 7 bases and J 2 bases, leaving 11 bases between the germline ends. For this clone: Its antigen is unknown.

Profiling relied on immunoSEQ multiplex PCR, and the TCRdb table lists in-frame clones only, not all of them. The table includes about 38,000 clones, 60% to 80% detected once. The chain is built from TRBV2 and TRBJ2-5; TRBD1 might be the D (5 bases). The sequence was collected from an adult with COVID-19. The sequenced material came from memory CD4+ T cells from PBMCs, cultured in vitro. The CDR3 protein is CASKTVIQETQYF. The DNA of the CDR3 is TGTGCCAGCAAGACAGTTATACAAGAGACCCAGTACTTC.